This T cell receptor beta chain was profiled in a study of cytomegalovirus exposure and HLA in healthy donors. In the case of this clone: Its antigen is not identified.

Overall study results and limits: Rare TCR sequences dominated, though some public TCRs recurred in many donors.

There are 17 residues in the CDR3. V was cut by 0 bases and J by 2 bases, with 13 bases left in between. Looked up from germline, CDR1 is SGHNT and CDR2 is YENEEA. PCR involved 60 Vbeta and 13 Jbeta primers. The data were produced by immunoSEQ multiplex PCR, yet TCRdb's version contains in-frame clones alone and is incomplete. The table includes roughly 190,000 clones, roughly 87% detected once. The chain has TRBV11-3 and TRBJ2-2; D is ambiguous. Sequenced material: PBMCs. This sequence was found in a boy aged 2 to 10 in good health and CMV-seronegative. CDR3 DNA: TGTGCCAGCAGCTTAGATCAGGCAGAATCCAACACCGGGGAGCTGTTTTTT. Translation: CASSLDQAESNTGELFF.